Below, one TCR beta chain is given with its context. This sample stems from a study of blood T cell repertoires in COVID-19. Across the study: Collection of acute and convalescent COVID-19 samples took place in the United States, Italy and Spain.

V trimming: 0 bases; J trimming: 9 bases; junction bases outside the gene matches: 10. CDR3 length: 18 residues. Germline V lookup: CDR1 LGHDT, CDR2 YNNKEL (reference sequence). In the original processing: Researchers report that nucleated cell counts were estimated from reference gene primer amplification. TCRdb's table, derived via immunoSEQ multiplex PCR, lists solely in-frame clones and lacks some. V, J and clone size were drawn from that table, and D and trimming were deduced from the DNA. The repertoire has 140,000 or so clones, about 80% of them found once; the top ten carry approximately 5%. This chain links TRBV3-1 (or the pseudogene TRBV3-2) with TRBJ2-1, with 14 bases lining up with TRBD2. What was sequenced was peripheral blood. The TCR was taken from a human donor in a cohort sampled during active COVID-19. CDR3 sequence (DNA): TGTGCCAGCAGCCAAGAAGGACGTGAGGGACTAGCGGGAGTTGAGCAGTTCTTC. Protein sequence: CASSQEGREGLAGVEQFF.